The entry that follows covers one TCR beta chain sequence. The target antigen is unknown. At the deep level, the assay was run. Assay used: immunoSEQ multiplex PCR; TCRdb lists only in-frame clones, some missing. The repertoire holds 2 million to 2.5 million clones, approximately 95% seen once, with around 0.4% in the top ten. Germline V lookup: CDR1 SGHDT, CDR2 YYEEEE. The CDR3 is 13 residues long. Between the trimmed V and J ends, which lost 1 base and 6 bases, there was a span of 10 bases. The data were obtained in a study of shared clonotypes between healthy human individuals. Background on the study: Each donor had three CD4 naive, three CD4 memory, two CD8 naive and one CD8 memory plate.

Notes on the study in general: Sequencing of the sorted subsets was shown by rarefaction to be incomplete despite large depth. When naive CD4 clonotypes were compared across four donors, about 4.8% were shared.

The receptor's source is a man between 18 and 29 years old in good health. Some clones in this sample may be carry-over from other donors' samples. This chain connects TRBV5-6 to TRBJ2-5; D possibly corresponds to TRBD2 (5 bases). The sample was naive CD4+ T cells from PBMCs. Subset in this sample: CD45RA+ positively selected. CDR3 DNA: TGTGCCAGCAGCTTGTGGAGGTCGCAGACCCAGTACTTC. As protein: CASSLWRSQTQYF.